The present entry profiles one T cell receptor (beta chain) with its context. Its antigen remains unidentified. Measured with immunoSEQ multiplex PCR; TCRdb has only the in-frame clones, and not every one. The sample lists about 2 million clones, about 95% occurring once. The record originates from a study of shared clonotypes between healthy human individuals. Study-level findings and limits: Expectations were that clonotype sharing among donors would be affected by sequencing depth.

Trimming pared 6 bases from V and 1 base from J, leaving 12 bases between. CDR1 is MGHRA and CDR2 is YSYEKL in the germline V gene. This CDR3 is built from 14 residues. The naive CD8 subset, CD45RO-negative cells positively selected for CCR7, excluded terminally differentiated effector memory CD45RA+ cells. This sequence originates from a man younger than 35 in good health. Sequencing was done on a sample of naive CD8+ T cells sorted from blood. This chain uses TRBV4-1 with TRBJ1-1; D is possibly TRBD1 (5 bases). CDR3 nucleotide sequence: TGCGCCAGCAGTGAGACAGACCAGAACACTGAAGCTTTCTTT. Translation: CASSETDQNTEAFF.